The 4 T cell receptor beta chains below come from one sample, sequenced in a study of T-cell reconstitution after alpha-beta-depleted transplantation in children. A library of TCRbeta sequences, prepared with unique molecular identifiers, was generated. Via MiXCR, TCRdb re-called the PCR reads, giving one row per CDR3 protein. This sample has about a million distinct CDR3 sequences, with roughly 29% found just once. Here the sequenced sample was PBMCs, mostly from graft donor cells, taken 360 days after TCRalphabeta/CD19-depleted stem cell transplant. These receptors were collected from a boy in the first two years of life who had a stem cell transplant for SCID, so the T cells may come from the graft donor.

This clonotype has more than one count but fewer than ten. The J gene is TRBJ2-7, the V gene TRBV15, with D possibly TRBD2 on 5 matching bases. Trimming pared 0 bases from V and 7 bases from J, leaving 10 bases between. Per germline, CDR1 LNHNV and CDR2 YYDKDF (reference sequence). The CDR3 has 13 residues. The DNA for the CDR3 is TGTGCCACCAGCAGAGACTTTACGGGGGAGCAGTACTTC. It yields the protein CATSRDFTGEQYF.

The rearrangement joins TRBV4-3 to TRBJ1-1, with D possibly matching TRBD1 (5 bases). V shed 6 bases and J shed 3 bases, with 11 bases lying between them. Germline V lookup: CDR1 LGHNA, CDR2 YSLEER. CDR3 length: 13 residues. The CDR3 here is CASRHGADTEAFF. The CDR3 region has the DNA TGCGCCAGCAGGCACGGGGCGGACACTGAAGCTTTCTTT.

This clonotype was observed a handful of times. V usage is TRBV20-1 and J usage is TRBJ1-1; D unresolved. Trimming took 3 bases from V and 1 from J, leaving 15 bases between them. This CDR3 comprises 15 residues. From germline, CDR1 is DFQATT and CDR2 SNEGSKA (reference sequence). DNA for the CDR3: TGCAGTGCTAGTTCGCGGTTGCTTACGAACACTGAAGCTTTCTTT. As protein: CSASSRLLTNTEAFF.

This clonotype was observed a handful of times. This chain connects TRBV5-1 to TRBJ2-2; D not resolved. Germline V gene data show CDR1 as SGHRS and CDR2 as YFSETQ. V dropped 1 base and J dropped 4 bases, with 5 bases sitting between them. This CDR3 contains 13 residues. The CDR3 coding sequence is TGCGCCAGCAGCTTGCCGTTCACCGGGGAGCTGTTTTTT. It specifies CASSLPFTGELFF.